This entry lists 18 T cell receptor beta chains sequenced from one sample in a study of regulatory T cells in long-lasting Graves disease. Through Arm-PCR of CDR3 regions and iRepertoire HTBI primers, TCR beta libraries were built. MiXCR, run by TCRdb on the multiplex PCR reads, gives a single entry per CDR3 protein. The data contain around 450,000 distinct CDR3 sequences, 15% of them singletons. The time point here: newly diagnosed GD, antithyroid drugs for less than 3 months. Preparation of the TCR library used RNA extracted from PBMCs. Another study also made use of these data, one on T cells in Graves' hyperthyroidism and ophthalmopathy.

The material sequenced was peripheral blood mononuclear cells (PBMCs), taken at new diagnosis, from a patient treated with antithyroid drugs. Receptors originate from a woman between 40 and 55 years old with Graves disease.

This clonotype occurred a few times. The chain carries TRBV24-1 and TRBJ2-3; D is perhaps TRBD1 (7 bases). V was clipped by 4 bases and J by 6 bases, with 19 bases between them. In germline, CDR1 is KGHDR, CDR2 SFDVKD. The CDR3 totals 16 residues. This CDR3 reads CATSDKTGSGVDTQYF. The CDR3 bases are TGTGCCACCAGTGACAAGACAGGGTCGGGAGTGGATACGCAGTATTTT.

This clonotype was recorded many times. V gene TRBV6-1 combines with J gene TRBJ2-1; D unclear. The ends were cut back, 4 bases at V and 6 bases at J, with 7 bases in the middle. CDR1 and CDR2 (germline): MNHNS, SASEGT. The CDR3 sequence is 12 residues long. CDR3 region: CASSGTFNEQFF. The DNA of the CDR3 is TGTGCCAGCAGTGGGACCTTCAATGAGCAGTTCTTC.

This clonotype has ten or more counts. The rearrangement joins TRBV7-9 to TRBJ2-7, with a tentative D call TRBD2 (5 bases). Germline CDR1 SEHNR, CDR2 FQNEAQ (reference sequence). V gave up 0 bases and J gave up 0 bases, with 9 bases separating them. The length of the CDR3 is 15 residues. For the CDR3, the DNA is TGTGCCAGCAGCTTAGCGGTGGGAGTCTCCTACGAGCAGTACTTC. It yields the protein CASSLAVGVSYEQYF. The whole variable domain, remainder taken from reference TRBV7-9 and TRBJ2-7, is DTGVSQNPRHKITKRGQNVTFRCDPISEHNRLYWYRQTLGQGPEFLTYFQNEAQLEKSRLLSDRFSAERPKGSFSTLEIQRTEQGDSAMYLCASSLAVGVSYEQYFGPGTRLTVT.

This clonotype has ten or more counts. CDR3 residues: CSVGGLAGIREQYF. The CDR3 DNA sequence: TGCAGCGTTGGAGGACTAGCGGGAATAAGGGAGCAGTACTTC. The chain carries TRBV29-1 and TRBJ2-7, with TRBD2 matching over 12 bases. Germline V CDR1 and CDR2: SQVTM, ANQGSEA. Trimming removed 4 bases from V and 7 bases from J; junction bases left unmatched: 8. The CDR3 covers 14 residues.

The V and J genes are TRBV28 and TRBJ2-2; 15 bases map to TRBD2. Germline CDR1 and CDR2: MDHEN and SYDVKM. This CDR3 is built from 19 residues. Trimming removed 5 bases from V and 1 base from J; junction bases left unmatched: 8. The CDR3 nucleotides read TGTGCCAGCAGTCCCTGGACTAGCGGGAGGGCCGGGAACACCGGGGAGCTGTTTTTT. Translated: CASSPWTSGRAGNTGELFF.

This clonotype was seen many times. The rearrangement uses TRBV5-1 and TRBJ2-3, with D possibly being TRBD2 (6 bases). The germline V gene encodes CDR1 SGHRS and CDR2 YFSETQ. V gave up 0 bases and J gave up 6 bases, with 20 bases separating them. There are 17 residues in the CDR3. The DNA for the CDR3 is TGCGCCAGCAGCTTGGCGGTGTCACACCCTGGGGGGGATACGCAGTATTTT. Amino acids: CASSLAVSHPGGDTQYF.

In this sample, this clonotype turned up a few times. The V and J genes are TRBV29-1 and TRBJ1-1; D not resolved. Trimming removed 7 bases from V and 4 bases from J, with 16 bases in between. The germline CDR1 and CDR2 sequences are SQVTM and ANQGSEA. CDR3 length equals 13 residues. The CDR3 is CSAREDLVTEAFF. DNA of the CDR3: TGCAGCGCAAGGGAAGATTTGGTCACTGAAGCTTTCTTT.

This clonotype was detected many times. V is TRBV19 and J is TRBJ2-1, with D hard to call. The V and J ends lost 3 bases and 6 bases respectively, with 12 bases between them. Per the germline V gene, CDR1 is LNHDA and CDR2 is SQIVND (reference sequence). The CDR3 runs 14 residues. CDR3 DNA: TGTGCCAGTAGTATGCGGCGAGCCGGCAATGAGCAGTTCTTC. It translates to CASSMRRAGNEQFF.

V is TRBV6-1 and J is TRBJ1-3, with unresolved D. The CDR3 contains 12 residues. Looked up from germline, CDR1 is MNHNS and CDR2 is SASEGT. V was trimmed by 6 bases and J by 4 bases, leaving 7 bases between them. In DNA, the CDR3 is TGTGCCAGCAGACCTACAGGAAACACCATATATTTT. Translation gives CASRPTGNTIYF.

This chain connects TRBV28 to TRBJ2-3; a possible D gene is TRBD2 (5 bases). CDR1 and CDR2 (germline): MDHEN, SYDVKM. Deletions cut 5 bases from V and 3 bases from J, with 15 bases between. CDR3 length: 15 residues. The CDR3 spells CASSLILRGTDTQYF. For the CDR3, the DNA is TGTGCCAGCAGTCTAATACTTCGCGGGACAGATACGCAGTATTTT.

The sample holds a few counts of this clonotype. Since a much larger clone is just one base distant, this may be a read error. The rearrangement links TRBV6-2 or TRBV6-3 to TRBJ2-5, with 10 bases fitting TRBD2. After removal of 6 bases from V and 4 bases from J, the junction contained 14 bases not matched to a gene. CDR1 is MNHEY and CDR2 is SVGEGT in the germline V gene. This CDR3 is 17 amino acids long. CDR3: CASSSRPAGGPRETQYF. Written as DNA, the CDR3 is TGTGCCAGCAGCTCCAGGCCAGCGGGAGGGCCGAGAGAGACCCAGTACTTC.

The sample holds many counts of this clonotype. V and J are TRBV7-9 and TRBJ2-1, with 10 bases fitting TRBD2. V lost 3 bases and J lost 10; bases outside the gene matches: 6. CDR3 length: 14 amino acids. Germline V gives CDR1 SEHNR, CDR2 FQNEAQ (reference sequence). As DNA, the CDR3 is TGTGCCAGCAGCTTGATCGGGACTAGCGCCGAGCAGTTCTTC. Encoded protein: CASSLIGTSAEQFF.

This clonotype was found many times. V is TRBV28 and J is TRBJ1-2, with D possibly TRBD1 on 6 matching bases. The CDR3 sequence is 14 residues long. Germline V gene data show CDR1 as MDHEN and CDR2 as SYDVKM. Trimming left V 2 bases short and J 4 bases short, with 11 bases between. The CDR3 coding sequence is TGTGCCAGCAGTTTAGACGCCAGGGGCTATGGCTACACCTTC. As protein: CASSLDARGYGYTF.

This clonotype came up many times. In DNA, the CDR3 is TGTGCCAGCAGCTTTCGCGGGGGAAACACCATATATTTT. It is translated as CASSFRGGNTIYF. The V gene is TRBV27, the J gene TRBJ1-3; D not certain. CDR3 size: 13 residues. CDR1 MNHEY and CDR2 SMNVEV come from the germline V gene (reference sequence). V was trimmed by 6 bases and J by 4 bases, leaving 10 bases between them.

This chain connects TRBV10-1 to TRBJ2-1; D unclear. The length of the CDR3 is 13 residues. Germline-derived CDR1 and CDR2 are WNHNN and SYGVQD (reference sequence). V lost 1 base, J lost 4 bases, and 5 bases lay in between. The CDR3 DNA reads as TGCGCCAGCAGTGAGTACCGTTACAATGAGCAGTTCTTC. Its translation: CASSEYRYNEQFF.

This clonotype was seen repeatedly, ten times or more. The junction does not match germline at one end; this may be a read error. The CDR3 region has the DNA TGTGCCAGCAGTCCCCGACAGGAGACAGATGCGCAGTATTTT. It specifies CASSPRQETDAQYF. The V call is TRBV12-3 or TRBV12-4, the J call TRBJ2-3, with D perhaps matching TRBD1 (6 bases). The CDR3 length is 14 residues.

The rearrangement joins TRBV27 to TRBJ2-7; D is perhaps TRBD2 (5 bases). CDR1 and CDR2 (germline): MNHEY, SMNVEV (reference sequence). The CDR3 is 13 amino acids. Deletions cut 6 bases from V and 7 bases from J, with 16 bases between. CDR3 in amino acids: CASSLAGSGEQYF. The DNA of the CDR3 is TGTGCCAGCAGCTTAGCTGGGTCGGGAGAGCAGTACTTC.

Regarding this clonotype: A much larger clonotype is one base distant, so this may be a read error. This chain links TRBV12-3 or TRBV12-4 with TRBJ1-1, with 9 bases matching TRBD1. Trimming cost V 6 bases and J 1 base; bases outside gene matches: 3. CDR3 length: 14 residues. The DNA for the CDR3 is TGTGCCAGCAGCACGACAGGGGGGAACACTGAAGCTTTCTTT. It encodes CASSTTGGNTEAFF.